The source of this T cell receptor (beta chain) is a study of blood T cell repertoires in COVID-19. Study-level information: Whether acute or convalescent, the COVID-19 samples came from the United States, Italy and Spain.

In the study's own analysis: Estimation of nucleated cell counts relied on the amplification of reference gene primers. Clones were sequenced by immunoSEQ multiplex PCR, and TCRdb holds only the in-frame ones, with some missing. V and J calls and clone size are copied from that table; D and trimming were computed from the DNA. Of roughly 57,000 clones listed, over 60% are singletons. Seattle cases were enrolled at active infection and followed longitudinally. This clone turned up a few times. Germline values: CDR1 LGHDT, CDR2 YNNKEL (reference sequence). Trimming left V 10 bases short and J 7 bases short, with 14 bases between. The CDR3 has 11 amino acids.

Sequencing was carried out using peripheral blood. This chain links TRBV3-1 (or the pseudogene TRBV3-2) with TRBJ2-7; D is perhaps TRBD2 (7 bases). The receptor comes from a man between 25 and 39 years old with COVID-19, enrolled during active disease. In DNA form, the CDR3 reads TGTGCCACCCGGGGGGCGGGGGAGCAGTACTTC. Residues: CATRGAGEQYF.